Listed below are T cell receptor beta chains from one sample, sequenced in a study of CD8+ T cells in alopecia areata. Libraries were prepared by immunoSEQ multiplex PCR; TCRdb keeps only in-frame clonotypes and omits some of them. The sample has around 110,000 clones, roughly 84% seen once. Sequencing used CD8+ T cells sorted from blood, obtained at week 24, from a patient treated with tofacitinib. Receptors were obtained from a human donor with alopecia areata. The CDR3 runs from the conserved cysteine through the conserved F or W. A D gene is named only where the DNA matches it firmly. A row's size may be missing; if present it is once, few, many or a size class.

>TRBV7-9|.|15|TRBJ1-5|.
CASSSTDNSNQPQHF
TGTGCCAGCAGCTCCACCGATAATAGCAATCAGCCCCAGCATTTT
>TRBV4-3|.|13|TRBJ1-2|.
CASSQDRAYGYTF
TGCGCCAGCAGCCAGGACCGAGCCTATGGCTACACCTTC
>TRBV7-2|TRBD1|15|TRBJ1-1|.
CASSLVQTGGTEAFF
TGTGCCAGCAGCTTAGTTCAGACAGGGGGTACTGAAGCTTTCTTT
>TRBV6-1|.|12|TRBJ1-1|.
CASSEWNTEAFF
TGTGCCAGCAGTGAATGGAACACTGAAGCTTTCTTT
>TRBV11-2|.|13|TRBJ2-7|.
CASSLGQRYEQYF
TGTGCCAGCAGCTTAGGACAGCGCTACGAGCAGTACTTC
>TRBV4-1|.|15|TRBJ2-5|few
CASSQDGGDRETQYF
TGCGCCAGCAGCCAAGATGGGGGAGACCGAGAGACCCAGTACTTC
>TRBV7-8|.|14|TRBJ2-5|.
CASSLERVGETQYF
TGTGCCAGCAGCTTAGAGAGGGTTGGAGAGACCCAGTACTTC
>TRBV11-2|TRBD2|16|TRBJ2-7|.
CASSLAWLADHSEQYF
TGTGCCAGCAGCTTAGCATGGCTAGCGGACCACTCCGAGCAGTACTTC
>TRBV4-3|.|13|TRBJ1-1|.
CASRGAGFDEAFF
TGCGCCAGCAGGGGAGCAGGGTTTGATGAAGCTTTCTTT
>TRBV7-8|TRBD2|15|TRBJ2-3|once
CASSSSGGGTDTQYF
TGTGCCAGCAGCTCTAGCGGGGGGGGCACAGATACGCAGTATTTT
>TRBV27|.|13|TRBJ2-7|.
CASSLVRGSEQYF
TGTGCCAGCAGTTTAGTACGGGGATCCGAGCAGTACTTC
>TRBV12-2|.|14|TRBJ2-3|.
CASRFFGQTDTQYF
TGTGCAAGTCGCTTTTTCGGACAGACAGATACGCAGTATTTT
>TRBV4-1|.|15|TRBJ1-3|once
CASSQDQGSGNTIYF
TGCGCCAGCAGCCAAGATCAGGGGAGTGGAAACACCATATATTTT
>TRBV4-2|.|18|TRBJ2-7|.
CASSQDQWGNRVIGEQYF
TGTGCCAGCAGCCAAGATCAATGGGGTAACAGGGTAATAGGCGAGCAGTACTTC
>TRBV15|.|17|TRBJ2-1|.
CATSRERAGGAYNEQFF
TGTGCCACCAGCAGAGAAAGGGCGGGCGGGGCCTACAATGAGCAGTTCTTC
>TRBV27|.|17|TRBJ2-1|.
CASSGPRLGLGYNEQFF
TGTGCCAGCAGTGGCCCAAGACTGGGGCTAGGGTACAATGAGCAGTTCTTC
>TRBV5-1|.|15|TRBJ2-7|.
CASSLTQMGSYEQYF
TGCGCCAGCAGCTTAACCCAGATGGGATCCTACGAGCAGTACTTC
>TRBV10-3|.|12|TRBJ2-7|.
CAISEGAYEQYF
TGTGCCATCAGTGAAGGGGCCTACGAGCAGTACTTC
>TRBV7-8|.|12|TRBJ1-1|.
CASGDLNTEAFF
TGTGCCAGCGGTGATCTGAACACTGAAGCTTTCTTT
>TRBV2|.|14|TRBJ2-5|.
CASKDRTVHETQYF
TGTGCCAGCAAGGATCGGACCGTCCATGAGACCCAGTACTTC
>TRBV29-1|TRBD1|14|TRBJ2-7|.
CSARPGQGSYEQYF
TGCAGCGCCAGACCGGGACAGGGGTCCTACGAGCAGTACTTC
>TRBV19|.|13|TRBJ2-7|.
CASSIDETYEQYF
TGTGCCAGTAGTATAGATGAGACCTACGAGCAGTACTTC
>TRBV9|.|16|TRBJ1-3|.
CASSVEAGSSGNTIYF
TGTGCCAGCAGCGTAGAAGCAGGGAGCTCTGGAAACACCATATATTTT
>TRBV15|.|16|TRBJ1-6|.
CATRVGASSYNSPLHF
TGTGCCACCAGAGTGGGGGCGAGCTCCTATAATTCACCCCTCCACTTT
>TRBV6-6|TRBD2|14|TRBJ2-7|.
CASSRGGGDYEQYF
TGTGCCAGCAGCCGCGGGGGGGGTGACTACGAGCAGTACTTC
>TRBV7-2|TRBD2|14|TRBJ2-7|.
CASSRGGFVYEQYF
TGTGCCAGCAGCCGCGGGGGGTTCGTCTACGAGCAGTACTTC
>TRBV7-2|.|15|TRBJ2-7|.
CASSPSLGSAYEQYF
TGTGCCAGCAGCCCAAGTTTAGGGAGTGCCTACGAGCAGTACTTC
>TRBV7-9|.|13|TRBJ1-2|.
CASSFKADYGYTF
TGTGCCAGCAGCTTCAAGGCGGACTATGGCTACACCTTC
>TRBV7-6|.|14|TRBJ1-1|.
CASSLEAGPAEAFF
TGTGCCAGCAGCTTAGAGGCAGGGCCCGCTGAAGCTTTCTTT
>TRBV7-7|.|16|TRBJ2-5|.
CASSFRGPVEQETQYF
TGTGCTAGCAGCTTCCGGGGGCCCGTGGAACAAGAGACCCAGTACTTC
>TRBV21-1|.|16|TRBJ2-2|.
CASSNNLSSGTGELFF
TGTGCCAGCAGCAACAACCTGAGTAGTGGGACCGGGGAGCTGTTTTTT
>TRBV18|.|15|TRBJ2-3|.
CASSPPEGSTDTQYF
TGTGCCAGCTCACCGCCCGAGGGGTCCACAGATACGCAGTATTTT
>TRBV7-9|TRBD2|16|TRBJ2-1|.
CASSYSGVRSYNEQFF
TGTGCCAGCAGCTATAGCGGGGTTCGGTCCTACAATGAGCAGTTCTTC
>TRBV29-1|TRBD1|14|TRBJ1-1|.
CSVYAGQGITEAFF
TGCAGCGTCTATGCTGGACAGGGGATCACTGAAGCTTTCTTT
>TRBV6-5|.|14|TRBJ1-1|once
CASSYSGLQRVAFF
TGTGCCAGCAGTTACTCGGGACTCCAACGGGTAGCTTTCTTT
>TRBV10-3|.|12|TRBJ1-4|.
CAISEGNEKLFF
TGTGCCATCAGTGAGGGGAATGAAAAACTGTTTTTT
>TRBV11-2|TRBD2|17|TRBJ2-1|.
CASSTSGLAGGANEQFF
TGTGCCAGCAGTACATCGGGACTAGCGGGCGGGGCGAATGAGCAGTTCTTC
>TRBV7-9|.|15|TRBJ1-2|.
CASSLGSETNYGYTF
TGTGCCAGCAGCTTGGGCAGCGAGACTAACTATGGCTACACCTTC
>TRBV4-1|.|13|TRBJ2-7|.
CASSLTRLDEQYF
TGCGCCAGCAGCCTAACCAGACTTGACGAGCAGTACTTC
>TRBV29-1|.|15|TRBJ2-2|.
CSVESGQVNTGELFF
TGCAGCGTTGAGTCGGGCCAAGTTAACACCGGGGAGCTGTTTTTT
>TRBV6-5|.|13|TRBJ2-5|once
CASFEGLDETQYF
TGTGCCAGCTTTGAAGGGCTAGATGAGACCCAGTACTTC
>TRBV5-1|.|13|TRBJ2-7|.
CASSLDPAYEQYF
TGCGCCAGCAGTCTCGACCCGGCCTACGAGCAGTACTTC
>TRBV6-5|.|13|TRBJ2-2|.
CASSYMETGELFF
TGTGCCAGCAGTTATATGGAGACCGGGGAGCTGTTTTTT
>TRBV15|TRBD1|15|TRBJ2-7|.
CATSMTPGTAYEQYF
TGTGCCACCAGCATGACTCCCGGGACAGCCTACGAGCAGTACTTC
>TRBV29-1|TRBD1|13|TRBJ2-5|.
CSAKGGGLESQYF
TGCAGCGCCAAAGGGGGCGGTCTGGAATCTCAGTACTTC
>TRBV7-9|TRBD1|19|TRBJ2-5|once
CASSFPAGQGVLGQETQYF
TGTGCCAGCAGCTTTCCGGCGGGACAGGGAGTTTTAGGCCAAGAGACCCAGTACTTC
>TRBV27|TRBD2|16|TRBJ2-3|.
CASSPSSGGSTDTQYF
TGTGCCAGCAGCCCCTCTAGCGGGGGGAGCACAGATACGCAGTATTTT